A single sample is the source of the 17 T cell receptor beta chains below, sequenced in a study of blood T cell repertoires in COVID-19. The assay was immunoSEQ multiplex PCR, and TCRdb's table has in-frame clones only and misses some. Of fewer than 100,000 clones listed, 65% to 90% are singletons. Sample: peripheral blood. The receptors originated from a man aged 55-75 years with acute or convalescent COVID-19.

This clone was seen once. J is TRBJ2-1 and V is TRBV11-2; D might be TRBD1 (6 bases). The CDR3 length is 12 residues. With 4 bases removed from V and 6 bases from J, the gap between germline ends came to 7 bases. From germline, CDR1 is SGHAT and CDR2 FQNNGV. CDR3 DNA: TGTGCCAGCAGCTCGACAGGCAATGAGCAGTTCTTC. As protein: CASSSTGNEQFF.

A single count supports this clone. The CDR3 nucleotides read TGTGCCAGCAGCTTAGCGGTTAGCGGGGGGGCCTACGAGCAGTACTTC. Its translation: CASSLAVSGGAYEQYF. The genes are TRBV7-2 and TRBJ2-7, with 11 bases matching TRBD2. The V and J ends lost 0 bases and 2 bases, in that order; junction bases with no gene match: 3. The CDR3 is 16 amino acids. CDR1 and CDR2 from the germline V gene are SGHTA and FQGNSA.

The J gene is TRBJ2-7, the V gene TRBV11-2; a possible D gene is TRBD1 (5 bases). Germline assignment: CDR1 SGHAT and CDR2 FQNNGV. This CDR3 has 15 residues. V lost 0 bases, J lost 0 bases, and 9 bases lay in between. The CDR3 DNA is TGTGCCAGCAGCTTAGAAGGGGCTAGCTCCTACGAGCAGTACTTC. Protein: CASSLEGASSYEQYF.

This chain joins TRBV19 and TRBJ2-6; TRBD2 matches at 10 bases. CDR3 length equals 21 residues. V dropped 3 bases and J dropped 0; count of bases not matched to a gene: 14. Germline V gene data show CDR1 as LNHDA and CDR2 as SQIVND (reference sequence). The CDR3 nucleotides read TGTGCCAGTAGTATTAGGGGGCGGCTAGCGGGGGCCGTCTCTGGGGCCAACGTCCTGACTTTC. Its protein is CASSIRGRLAGAVSGANVLTF.

This chain connects TRBV9 to TRBJ2-3; 10 bases line up with TRBD2. The CDR3 spans 15 residues. J gave up 8 bases and V 2 bases, and 8 bases lay outside the gene matches. Germline-derived CDR1 and CDR2 are SGDLS and YYNGEE. The CDR3 is CASSVKSGGAGTQYF. CDR3 sequence (DNA): TGTGCCAGCAGCGTCAAAAGCGGGGGGGCCGGTACGCAGTATTTT.

The rearrangement joins TRBV6-2 or TRBV6-3 to TRBJ1-2; no firm D call. Germline loops: CDR1 MNHEY, CDR2 SVGEGT. The CDR3 consists of 15 residues. V lost 4 bases to trimming and J lost 4 bases, with 16 bases between them. The CDR3 DNA sequence: TGTGCCAGCAGTTTAGCCGACCCGACCCTCTATGGCTACACCTTC. It yields the protein CASSLADPTLYGYTF.

J is TRBJ2-1 and V is TRBV10-1, with D possibly matching TRBD2 (5 bases). CDR3 length: 15 residues. Germline-derived CDR1 and CDR2 are WNHNN and SYGVQD (reference sequence). V lost 3 bases and J 1 base, leaving 10 bases between the germline ends. The CDR3 here is CASSESGISYNEQFF. The CDR3 DNA reads TGCGCCAGCAGTGAATCGGGAATTTCCTACAATGAGCAGTTCTTC.

The V call is TRBV19, the J call TRBJ1-2; D ambiguous. Per germline, CDR1 LNHDA and CDR2 SQIVND (reference sequence). The CDR3 runs to 12 residues. CDR3 bases: TGTGCTAGCGGGTGGAGGAACTATGGCTACACCTTC. Its protein is CASGWRNYGYTF.

For the CDR3, the DNA is TGTGCCAGCAGCCAAGGACATAGCAACACCGGGGAGCTGTTTTTT. This encodes CASSQGHSNTGELFF. The chain carries TRBV5-4 and TRBJ2-2; weak D call: TRBD1 (5 bases). The germline V gene has CDR1 SGHNT and CDR2 YYREEE (reference sequence). The CDR3 length is 15 residues. V gave up 4 bases and J gave up 2 bases, with 12 bases separating them.

The chain is built from TRBV3-1 (or the pseudogene TRBV3-2) and TRBJ2-7; no firm D call. The CDR3 runs to 13 residues. Germline V gene data show CDR1 as LGHDT and CDR2 as YNNKEL (reference sequence). V was cut by 2 bases and J by 6 bases, with 11 bases left in between. The CDR3 reads CASSQLSIGEQYF. CDR3 in DNA: TGTGCCAGCAGCCAACTGTCGATCGGCGAGCAGTACTTC.

The chain carries TRBV6-2 or TRBV6-3 and TRBJ1-5; 8 nucleotides match TRBD1. In germline, CDR1 is MNHEY, CDR2 SVGEGT. This CDR3 has 15 residues. Trimming removed 6 bases from V and 2 bases from J; junction bases left unmatched: 6. This CDR3 is CASSPRGQGNQPQHF. Here the CDR3 DNA reads TGTGCCAGCAGCCCAAGGGGACAGGGCAATCAGCCCCAGCATTTT.

Sample share makes this clone medium-sized (0.01 to 0.1%). V gene TRBV5-5 combines with J gene TRBJ1-2; the D is unclear. V was trimmed by 1 base and J by 5 bases, leaving 12 bases between them. Germline CDR1 is SGHKS and CDR2 is YYEKEE (reference sequence). The CDR3 loop spans 14 amino acids. The CDR3 region has the DNA TGTGCCAGCAGCTTGTTCGACGGAGGGTATGGCTACACCTTC. Translation: CASSLFDGGYGYTF.

Only a few counts were recorded for this clone. V and J are TRBV6-4 and TRBJ1-5, with D unresolved. Trimming removed 8 bases from V and 3 bases from J, with 11 bases in between. Germline V gives CDR1 MRHNA, CDR2 SNTAGT. There are 13 residues in the CDR3. The CDR3 here is CASSFQINQPQHF. CDR3 sequence (DNA): TGTGCCAGCTCCTTCCAGATCAATCAGCCCCAGCATTTT.

This chain joins TRBV24-1 and TRBJ2-1; TRBD2 aligns across 13 bases. The CDR3 loop spans 16 amino acids. Germline CDR1 is KGHDR and CDR2 is SFDVKD. V was pared by 6 bases and J by 5 bases, with 6 bases of the junction left unmatched. CDR3 nucleotides: TGTGCCACCAGTAAACCGGGACTAGCGGGGAACAATGAGCAGTTCTTC. This codes for CATSKPGLAGNNEQFF.

This chain links TRBV4-2 with TRBJ2-1; D not certain. Germline CDR1 LGHNA, CDR2 YNFKEQ. The CDR3 length is 13 residues. Between the trimmed V and J ends, which lost 0 bases and 10 bases, there was a span of 10 bases. This CDR3 is CASSQEVIREQFF. The DNA of the CDR3 is TGTGCCAGCAGCCAAGAAGTGATTCGGGAGCAGTTCTTC.

This sequence joins TRBV7-2 and TRBJ1-6; the match to TRBD1 covers 7 bases. The germline gives CDR1 SGHTA, CDR2 FQGNSA. Trimming cost V 7 bases and J 5 bases; bases outside gene matches: 5. The CDR3 runs 14 residues. For the CDR3, the DNA is TGTGCCAGCACTTGGGGACAGAATAATTCACCCCTCCACTTT. Translated, it gives CASTWGQNNSPLHF.

V is TRBV14 and J is TRBJ1-4, with D possibly being TRBD1 (5 bases). Germline V CDR1 and CDR2: SGHDN, FVKESK. Trimming left V 1 base short and J 8 bases short, with 14 bases between. CDR3 length: 15 amino acids. CDR3 bases: TGTGCCAGCAGCCAAGGAGACAGATGGGAAGAAAAACTGTTTTTT. Protein product: CASSQGDRWEEKLFF. The complete variable domain, with remaining parts taken from reference TRBV14 and TRBJ1-4, reads EAGVTQFPSHSVIEKGQTVTLRCDPISGHDNLYWYRRVMGKEIKFLLHFVKESKQDESGMPNNRFLAERTGGTYSTLKVQPAELEDSGVYFCASSQGDRWEEKLFFGSGTQLSVL.